Sequencing of this T cell receptor (beta chain) was carried out in a study of blood T cell repertoires in COVID-19. The overall study: Both acute and convalescent COVID-19 samples were obtained from the United States, Italy and Spain. PBMCs, B-cell-depleted T cells, or T cells provided the cDNA or gDNA that made up the material.

This clone was detected once. In germline, CDR1 is SGHDT, CDR2 YYEEEE. Trimming took off 6 bases at V and 7 bases at J, with 20 bases between the two ends. This CDR3 is 16 amino acids long. In the authors' workflow: Cell counts per sample came from amplifying reference gene primers. Assay used: immunoSEQ multiplex PCR; TCRdb lists only in-frame clones, some missing. V and J calls and clone size are as listed in that table; D and trimming were resolved from the DNA. The data show 140,000 to 150,000 clones, with 80% to 90% seen just once and 37% held by the top ten. Sequenced input: peripheral blood. The V call is TRBV5-6, the J call TRBJ1-6; D is possibly TRBD1 (5 bases). The source of this sequence is a man aged 50 or older who had recovered from COVID-19. In DNA form, the CDR3 reads TGTGCCAGCAACCTACGTGCCGGGACTGGAAATTCACCCCTCCACTTT. This sequence encodes CASNLRAGTGNSPLHF.